A selection of T cell receptor beta chains follows, all from one sample in a study of T cell responses to AZD1222 COVID-19 vaccine. Clones were read by immunoSEQ multiplex PCR, and TCRdb kept only the in-frame ones, dropping some. This table holds around 150,000 clones, about 92% found once. This specimen was peripheral blood, taken 28 days after the second AZD1222 dose. The receptor source for this set is an adult who received the AZD1222 COVID-19 vaccine. CDR3s include the opening cysteine and the closing phenylalanine or tryptophan. Fields, in order: D gene, V gene, J gene, clone size, CDR3 protein, CDR3 DNA. The D gene is left open where the match is weak. Rows give clone size only sometimes, using once, few, many, or a class for an expanded clone.

D gene: -; V gene: TRBV30; J gene: TRBJ2-2; clone size: -; CDR3 protein: CAWKFSRTGELFF; CDR3 DNA: TGTGCCTGGAAGTTCTCGAGGACCGGGGAGCTGTTTTTT
D gene: -; V gene: TRBV29-1; J gene: TRBJ2-7; clone size: -; CDR3 protein: CSVGYENPYEQYF; CDR3 DNA: TGCAGCGTGGGGTATGAGAACCCCTACGAGCAGTACTTC
D gene: TRBD2; V gene: TRBV2; J gene: TRBJ2-5; clone size: -; CDR3 protein: CASSEDPLAGGQETQYF; CDR3 DNA: TGTGCCAGCAGTGAAGACCCTCTAGCGGGGGGCCAAGAGACCCAGTACTTC
D gene: -; V gene: TRBV18; J gene: TRBJ2-5; clone size: -; CDR3 protein: CASSPKETQYF; CDR3 DNA: TGTGCCAGCTCACCAAAAGAGACCCAGTACTTC
D gene: TRBD1; V gene: TRBV28; J gene: TRBJ1-2; clone size: -; CDR3 protein: CASSLGQGGYTF; CDR3 DNA: TGTGCCAGCAGTTTAGGACAGGGTGGCTACACCTTC
D gene: TRBD1; V gene: TRBV5-1; J gene: TRBJ1-2; clone size: -; CDR3 protein: CASSMGTVSYGYTF; CDR3 DNA: TGCGCCAGCAGCATGGGGACAGTCTCCTATGGCTACACCTTC
D gene: -; V gene: TRBV2; J gene: TRBJ1-5; clone size: once; CDR3 protein: CASSEGQGSQPQHF; CDR3 DNA: TGTGCCAGCAGTGAAGGCCAGGGGAGTCAGCCCCAGCATTTT
D gene: TRBD1; V gene: TRBV5-4; J gene: TRBJ2-7; clone size: -; CDR3 protein: CASSPPPGQGSYEQYF; CDR3 DNA: TGTGCCAGCAGCCCGCCCCCGGGACAGGGGTCGTACGAGCAGTACTTC
D gene: TRBD1; V gene: TRBV5-1; J gene: TRBJ1-5; clone size: -; CDR3 protein: CAIAGGEQPQHF; CDR3 DNA: TGCGCCATTGCAGGGGGCGAACAGCCCCAGCATTTT
D gene: TRBD2; V gene: TRBV27; J gene: TRBJ2-1; clone size: once; CDR3 protein: CASGTSVAYNEQFF; CDR3 DNA: TGTGCCAGCGGTACTAGCGTGGCCTACAATGAGCAGTTCTTC
D gene: -; V gene: TRBV6-1; J gene: TRBJ1-1; clone size: -; CDR3 protein: CASSDSLLGTEAFF; CDR3 DNA: TGTGCCAGCAGTGATTCTCTCTTAGGGACTGAAGCTTTCTTT
D gene: -; V gene: TRBV4-1; J gene: TRBJ1-2; clone size: -; CDR3 protein: CASSQDPGIYNGYTF; CDR3 DNA: TGCGCCAGCAGCCAAGACCCAGGAATCTATAATGGCTACACCTTC
D gene: TRBD2; V gene: TRBV18; J gene: TRBJ2-1; clone size: -; CDR3 protein: CASSLVTSGYGLDEQFF; CDR3 DNA: TGTGCCAGCTCACTCGTCACTAGCGGCTATGGGTTAGATGAGCAGTTCTTC
D gene: -; V gene: TRBV11-2; J gene: TRBJ1-1; clone size: -; CDR3 protein: CASRPQGRTEAFF; CDR3 DNA: TGTGCCAGCAGGCCCCAAGGGCGGACTGAAGCTTTCTTT
D gene: -; V gene: TRBV7-9; J gene: TRBJ2-7; clone size: -; CDR3 protein: CASSLAAVPYEQYF; CDR3 DNA: TGTGCCAGCAGCTTAGCGGCAGTTCCCTACGAGCAGTACTTC
D gene: -; V gene: TRBV11-2; J gene: TRBJ1-2; clone size: -; CDR3 protein: CASSFSRQAPFYGYTF; CDR3 DNA: TGTGCCAGCAGCTTCAGTCGGCAGGCCCCATTCTATGGCTACACCTTC
D gene: -; V gene: TRBV20-1; J gene: TRBJ2-1; clone size: -; CDR3 protein: CSARGTNEQFF; CDR3 DNA: TGCAGTGCTAGGGGCACCAATGAGCAGTTCTTC
D gene: -; V gene: TRBV6-4; J gene: TRBJ1-2; clone size: -; CDR3 protein: CASSDSYGYTF; CDR3 DNA: TGTGCCAGCAGTGACTCCTATGGCTACACCTTC
D gene: -; V gene: TRBV6-6; J gene: TRBJ1-2; clone size: -; CDR3 protein: CASSSRGQGLNYGYTF; CDR3 DNA: TGTGCCAGCAGTTCGCGCGGGCAGGGACTTAACTATGGCTACACCTTC
D gene: TRBD1; V gene: TRBV11-3; J gene: TRBJ1-2; clone size: -; CDR3 protein: CASSPESGTGVSNYGYTF; CDR3 DNA: TGTGCCAGCAGCCCCGAGTCGGGGACAGGGGTTTCTAACTATGGCTACACCTTC
D gene: -; V gene: TRBV7-9; J gene: TRBJ2-5; clone size: -; CDR3 protein: CASSFPDIRETQYF; CDR3 DNA: TGTGCCAGCAGCTTCCCGGACATCCGAGAGACCCAGTACTTC
D gene: -; V gene: TRBV19; J gene: TRBJ2-1; clone size: -; CDR3 protein: CASSMGNEQFF; CDR3 DNA: TGTGCCAGTAGTATGGGAAATGAGCAGTTCTTC
D gene: -; V gene: TRBV7-9; J gene: TRBJ2-5; clone size: -; CDR3 protein: CASSLVIEVEETQYF; CDR3 DNA: TGTGCCAGCAGCTTAGTTATAGAGGTAGAAGAGACCCAGTACTTC
D gene: TRBD1; V gene: TRBV23-1; J gene: TRBJ2-7; clone size: -; CDR3 protein: CASAGTGNSQKKNKTYEQYF; CDR3 DNA: TGCGCCAGCGCCGGGACAGGGAACTCCCAAAAGAAAAATAAGACCTACGAGCAGTACTTC
D gene: -; V gene: TRBV27; J gene: TRBJ2-7; clone size: -; CDR3 protein: CASSPARHVYEQYF; CDR3 DNA: TGTGCCAGCTCCCCTGCCCGACATGTATACGAGCAGTACTTC
D gene: TRBD1; V gene: TRBV4-1; J gene: TRBJ1-2; clone size: -; CDR3 protein: CASSPSSQGAWYTF; CDR3 DNA: TGCGCCAGCAGCCCGTCCTCTCAGGGGGCGTGGTACACCTTC
D gene: TRBD2; V gene: TRBV25-1; J gene: TRBJ2-1; clone size: -; CDR3 protein: CASSAMRGGPNEQFF; CDR3 DNA: TGTGCCAGCAGTGCCATGCGGGGGGGACCGAATGAGCAGTTCTTC
D gene: -; V gene: TRBV12-3/TRBV12-4; J gene: TRBJ2-7; clone size: -; CDR3 protein: CASTSTGEQYF; CDR3 DNA: TGTGCCAGCACCTCGACAGGCGAGCAGTACTTC
D gene: -; V gene: TRBV7-9; J gene: TRBJ1-4; clone size: -; CDR3 protein: CASSLSPTHTNEKLFF; CDR3 DNA: TGTGCCAGCAGCTTAAGTCCGACCCATACTAATGAAAAACTGTTTTTT
D gene: TRBD2; V gene: TRBV18; J gene: TRBJ2-2; clone size: -; CDR3 protein: CASSPPASGLQKLFF; CDR3 DNA: TGTGCCAGCTCACCACCGGCTAGCGGATTACAGAAACTGTTTTTT
D gene: -; V gene: TRBV2; J gene: TRBJ2-7; clone size: -; CDR3 protein: CASGPASYEQYF; CDR3 DNA: TGTGCCAGCGGGCCGGCCTCCTACGAGCAGTACTTC
D gene: TRBD1; V gene: TRBV7-6; J gene: TRBJ1-5; clone size: -; CDR3 protein: CASSLVTGGQPQHF; CDR3 DNA: TGTGCCAGCAGCTTAGTAACAGGGGGCCAGCCCCAGCATTTT
D gene: TRBD1; V gene: TRBV4-2; J gene: TRBJ1-3; clone size: -; CDR3 protein: CASSARTGNSGNTIYF; CDR3 DNA: TGTGCCAGCAGCGCCCGGACAGGGAACTCTGGAAACACCATATATTTT
D gene: -; V gene: TRBV5-1; J gene: TRBJ1-3; clone size: -; CDR3 protein: CASSLTAGAGNTIYF; CDR3 DNA: TGCGCCAGCAGCTTGACCGCGGGGGCTGGAAACACCATATATTTT
D gene: -; V gene: TRBV27; J gene: TRBJ1-5; clone size: -; CDR3 protein: CASSLSSGGNQPQHF; CDR3 DNA: TGTGCCAGCAGTTTATCGTCGGGGGGGAATCAGCCCCAGCATTTT
D gene: TRBD1; V gene: TRBV5-1; J gene: TRBJ1-3; clone size: -; CDR3 protein: CASSLGTGGSLSSGNTIYF; CDR3 DNA: TGCGCCAGCAGCTTGGGGACAGGGGGTTCCCTGAGCTCTGGAAACACCATATATTTT
D gene: TRBD1; V gene: TRBV6-4; J gene: TRBJ1-2; clone size: -; CDR3 protein: CASSLGTDVGGYTF; CDR3 DNA: TGTGCCAGCAGTCTCGGGACAGATGTGGGAGGCTACACCTTC
D gene: -; V gene: TRBV18; J gene: TRBJ2-1; clone size: once; CDR3 protein: CASSRPSGGNEQFF; CDR3 DNA: TGTGCCAGCTCTCGACCCTCAGGGGGGAATGAGCAGTTCTTC
D gene: -; V gene: TRBV7-9; J gene: TRBJ1-2; clone size: few; CDR3 protein: CASSFNPTGFSTNYGYTF; CDR3 DNA: TGTGCCAGCAGCTTCAACCCCACGGGGTTTTCGACTAACTATGGCTACACCTTC
D gene: -; V gene: TRBV30; J gene: TRBJ1-2; clone size: -; CDR3 protein: CAWSWVRIYTF; CDR3 DNA: TGTGCCTGGAGTTGGGTTCGCATCTACACCTTC
D gene: -; V gene: TRBV3-1/TRBV3-2; J gene: TRBJ2-7; clone size: few; CDR3 protein: CASSHTGGGYEQYF; CDR3 DNA: TGTGCCAGCAGCCATACTGGAGGGGGTTACGAGCAGTACTTC
D gene: -; V gene: TRBV18; J gene: TRBJ1-1; clone size: -; CDR3 protein: CASSPEVSHTEAFF; CDR3 DNA: TGTGCCAGCTCACCCGAAGTCTCACACACTGAAGCTTTCTTT
D gene: -; V gene: TRBV12-5; J gene: TRBJ2-5; clone size: once; CDR3 protein: CASGLVRETQYF; CDR3 DNA: TGTGCTAGTGGTTTGGTACGGGAGACCCAGTACTTC
D gene: -; V gene: TRBV12-3/TRBV12-4; J gene: TRBJ1-1; clone size: -; CDR3 protein: CASSPGNTEAFF; CDR3 DNA: TGTGCCAGCAGCCCAGGGAACACTGAAGCTTTCTTT
D gene: TRBD1; V gene: TRBV2; J gene: TRBJ1-5; clone size: -; CDR3 protein: CASRRGQGDQPQHF; CDR3 DNA: TGTGCCAGCCGCAGGGGACAGGGAGATCAGCCCCAGCATTTT
D gene: TRBD1; V gene: TRBV5-6; J gene: TRBJ1-4; clone size: -; CDR3 protein: CASRSYGTANEKLFF; CDR3 DNA: TGTGCCAGCAGGTCATACGGGACAGCTAATGAAAAACTGTTTTTT
D gene: -; V gene: TRBV5-1; J gene: TRBJ2-7; clone size: -; CDR3 protein: CASSLDRAYEQYF; CDR3 DNA: TGCGCCAGCAGCTTGGACAGGGCCTACGAGCAGTACTTC
D gene: -; V gene: TRBV10-3; J gene: TRBJ2-7; clone size: -; CDR3 protein: CAISGEWVRYEQYF; CDR3 DNA: TGTGCCATCAGTGGAGAGTGGGTCCGCTACGAGCAGTACTTC
D gene: -; V gene: TRBV24-1; J gene: TRBJ2-1; clone size: -; CDR3 protein: CATSDLTVTANYNEQFF; CDR3 DNA: TGTGCCACCAGTGATTTGACTGTAACAGCTAACTACAATGAGCAGTTCTTC
D gene: TRBD2; V gene: TRBV5-4; J gene: TRBJ2-3; clone size: -; CDR3 protein: CASSLGGLALLGDTQYF; CDR3 DNA: TGTGCCAGCAGCTTGGGGGGACTAGCGCTCCTGGGGGATACGCAGTATTTT